The TCR beta chain described here comes from a study of cytomegalovirus exposure and HLA in healthy donors. PCR used 60 Vbeta primers and 13 Jbeta primers. The table came from immunoSEQ multiplex PCR; TCRdb's copy has only in-frame clones and leaves some out. The sample consists of about 92,000 clones, less than 70% of them appearing once. Germline V gene lookup returns CDR1 LGHNA and CDR2 YNFKEQ. Losses at the gene ends were 1 base for V and 5 bases for J; bases not matched to a gene: 12. The CDR3 is 18 residues long. The sequence came from a man over 45 in good health and CMV-seronegative. The chain has TRBV4-2 and TRBJ2-2; TRBD1 matches at 8 bases. The sequenced material came from PBMCs. CDR3 coding DNA: TGTGCCAGCAGCCAAGCCCCACTCGGACAGGGACGGACCGGGGAGCTGTTTTTT. Protein sequence: CASSQAPLGQGRTGELFF.